Listed here are 17 T cell receptor beta chains from one sample, sequenced in a study of shared clonotypes between healthy human individuals (TCRdb year 2020). CD8 naive samples were CD45RO-negative cells positively selected for CCR7, giving a CD45RA+CCR7+ population that excluded TemRA cells. The library was produced with the immunoSEQ multiplex PCR assay. TCRdb retrieved this table from immuneACCESS and kept in-frame rearrangements only. Not all clones are present; in checked studies, unresolved V genes account for under half, and no reason is known for the remainder. Recorded for this sample are some 2.1 million clones; about 95% of them occurred a single time. The ten most abundant clones make up 0.85% to 1.2% of the sample. Material: naive CD8+ T cells sorted from blood. This specimen's cell subset or site label, interpreted: CD45RA+CCR7+. These receptors originate from a young man in good health.

In its sample, this clone was seen once. The chain is built from TRBV6-5 and TRBJ2-1; TRBD2 matches 11 bases. CDR1 and CDR2 from the germline V gene are MNHEY and SVGAGI. The CDR3 contains 14 residues. The ends lost 7 bases at V and 6 bases at J; junction bases unmatched: 5. The CDR3 sequence is CASTVAGGSNEQFF. The DNA for the CDR3 is TGTGCCAGCACCGTAGCGGGGGGGAGCAATGAGCAGTTCTTC.

The chain employs TRBV27 and TRBJ2-7; weak D call: TRBD1 (6 bases). The CDR3 runs to 13 residues. The germline gives CDR1 MNHEY, CDR2 SMNVEV (reference sequence). Trimming removed 4 bases at V and 4 bases at J, with 11 bases between. The CDR3 DNA reads as TGTGCCAGCAGTTCTAACAGGGTTTACGAGCAGTACTTC. Translating it yields CASSSNRVYEQYF.

The V and J genes are TRBV5-6 and TRBJ1-2; D gene uncertain. Trimming removed 1 base from V and 3 bases from J, with 10 bases in between. CDR1 and CDR2 from the germline V gene are SGHDT and YYEEEE. This CDR3 is built from 14 residues. The CDR3 here is CASSLTTSYYGYTF. The CDR3 DNA is TGTGCCAGCAGCTTGACTACAAGCTACTATGGCTACACCTTC.

The V gene is TRBV6-5, the J gene TRBJ1-1, with TRBD1 matching over 8 bases. From germline, CDR1 is MNHEY and CDR2 SVGAGI. The CDR3 is 14 residues long. V dropped 4 bases and J dropped 1; count of bases not matched to a gene: 2. The CDR3 sequence: CASSSQGENTEAFF. For the CDR3, the DNA is TGTGCCAGCAGTTCACAGGGGGAGAACACTGAAGCTTTCTTT.

The chain links TRBV9 to TRBJ2-7; 10 bases match TRBD2. The CDR3 is 15 amino acids. J was trimmed by 3 bases and V by 3 bases; bases with no gene match: 6. Looked up from germline, CDR1 is SGDLS and CDR2 is YYNGEE. The CDR3: CASSAEAGGSYEQYF. CDR3 nucleotide sequence: TGTGCCAGCAGCGCAGAAGCGGGGGGGAGCTACGAGCAGTACTTC.

The rearrangement links TRBV6-6 to TRBJ2-7; D ambiguous. In germline, CDR1 is MNHNY, CDR2 SVGAGI (reference sequence). CDR3 length: 16 residues. V lost 0 bases, J lost 0 bases, and 12 bases lay in between. Here the CDR3 DNA reads TGTGCCAGCAGTTACTCGACCCAACAGTTCTCCTACGAGCAGTACTTC. Its protein product is CASSYSTQQFSYEQYF.

The chain joins TRBV5-1 to TRBJ1-2; D gene unclear. V gave up 0 bases and J gave up 3 bases, with 12 bases separating them. Germline V CDR1 and CDR2: SGHRS, YFSETQ. The CDR3 runs to 15 residues. DNA for the CDR3: TGCGCCAGCAGCTTGGATATGGGAATGGACTATGGCTACACCTTC. Translation: CASSLDMGMDYGYTF.

For this clone: This sample also contains other DNA sequences that code for the same CDR3. This sequence joins TRBV6-6 and TRBJ2-2; no definite D call. This CDR3 has 12 residues. V was shortened by 1 base and J by 3 bases, with 0 bases between the two germline ends. Germline CDR1 and CDR2: MNHNY and SVGAGI (reference sequence). The CDR3 DNA sequence: TGTGCCAGCAGTTACTACACCGGGGAGCTGTTTTTT. Translation: CASSYYTGELFF.

The V gene is TRBV9, the J gene TRBJ2-5; 7 nucleotides line up with TRBD2. With V trimmed by 7 bases and J by 1 base, 7 bases remained unmatched. The CDR3 consists of 14 residues. The V gene's germline CDR1 is SGDLS and CDR2 YYNGEE. CDR3 bases: TGTGCCAGCTCGAGGGCGGGGGTCCAAGAGACCCAGTACTTC. Encoded protein: CASSRAGVQETQYF. The full variable domain, with the rest looked up from reference TRBV9 and TRBJ2-5, is DSGVTQTPKHLITATGQRVTLRCSPRSGDLSVYWYQQSLDQGLQFLIQYYNGEERAKGNILERFSAQQFPDLHSELNLSSLELGDSALYFCASSRAGVQETQYFGPGTRLLVL.

This clone has a handful of counts. The rearrangement joins TRBV2 to TRBJ1-5; D remains ambiguous. The CDR3 runs to 10 residues. Germline-derived CDR1 and CDR2 are SNHLY and FYNNEI. V dropped 8 bases and J dropped 5 bases, with 4 bases sitting between them. The CDR3 DNA reads as TGTGCCAGCGGGGATCAGCCCCAGCATTTT. It is translated as CASGDQPQHF.

This chain uses TRBV27 with TRBJ2-2; D remains ambiguous. The CDR3 sequence is 14 residues long. Trimming cost V 8 bases and J 3 bases, with 13 bases left between them. Germline values: CDR1 MNHEY, CDR2 SMNVEV (reference sequence). The CDR3 protein is CASGLWAYTGELFF. The DNA for the CDR3 is TGTGCCAGCGGCCTTTGGGCCTACACCGGGGAGCTGTTTTTT.

This chain uses TRBV6-5 with TRBJ2-3; no clear D. This CDR3 region has 14 residues. V was cut by 2 bases and J by 0 bases, with 6 bases left in between. From germline, CDR1 is MNHEY and CDR2 SVGAGI. CDR3 in DNA: TGTGCCAGCAGTTACCAACCTAGCACAGATACGCAGTATTTT. It translates to CASSYQPSTDTQYF.

The chain has TRBV11-2 and TRBJ2-1, with 11 positions matching TRBD2. V trimming: 5 bases; J trimming: 8 bases; junction bases outside the gene matches: 5. CDR1 and CDR2 from the germline V gene are SGHAT and FQNNGV. There are 14 residues in the CDR3. The CDR3 protein is CASSTSGSSYEQFF. Here the CDR3 DNA reads TGTGCCAGCAGCACTAGCGGGAGTTCTTATGAGCAGTTCTTC.

This clone was seen just once. The chain combines TRBV29-1 with TRBJ1-2; D is possibly TRBD1 (5 bases). Germline V lookup: CDR1 SQVTM, CDR2 ANQGSEA. Trimming shortened V by 6 bases and J by 5 bases, and 34 bases separated the two germline ends. This CDR3 is built from 19 residues. CDR3 nucleotide sequence: TGCAGCGTCGACGGGACCTCGACAGACTCAGCCGGGTTGGCGTATGGCTACACCTTC. It codes for CSVDGTSTDSAGLAYGYTF.

The V and J genes are TRBV29-1 and TRBJ2-3; D may match TRBD1 or TRBD2 (7 bases each). The CDR3 is 14 residues long. Germline V lookup: CDR1 SQVTM, CDR2 ANQGSEA. Trimming took 4 bases from V and 3 from J, leaving 14 bases between them. CDR3 sequence (DNA): TGCAGCGTTGCCCGAGCGGGACAGACAGATACGCAGTATTTT. It encodes CSVARAGQTDTQYF.

The chain carries TRBV4-2 and TRBJ2-3; perhaps D is TRBD1 or TRBD2 (6 bases each). Germline V gives CDR1 LGHNA, CDR2 YNFKEQ. V was clipped by 2 bases and J by 8 bases, with 14 bases between them. The CDR3 runs 14 residues. CDR3 nucleotides: TGTGCCAGCAGCCAACCGATAGGGGGGAGTACGCAGTATTTT. Its protein is CASSQPIGGSTQYF.

This clone has just one count. The CDR3 is CASNRGPSEQFF. For the CDR3, the DNA is TGTGCCAGCAACCGAGGTCCGAGTGAGCAGTTCTTC. V gene TRBV5-6 combines with J gene TRBJ2-1, with unresolved D. Per germline, CDR1 SGHDT and CDR2 YYEEEE. V lost 6 bases and J 9 bases, leaving 13 bases between the germline ends. CDR3 length equals 12 residues.